Below, 28 T cell receptor beta chains from the same sample are listed, as sequenced in a study of PD-1 and CTLA-4 blockade in melanoma. Profiled with immunoSEQ multiplex PCR; TCRdb holds only in-frame clones, not every one. In the table there are fewer than 35,000 clones, about 85% of which are singletons. The source was CD8+ T cells from peripheral blood, collected from a patient given anti-PD-1 treatment. These receptors were collected from a human donor with melanoma.

The rearrangement links TRBV30 to TRBJ1-2; TRBD1 aligns across 7 bases. Germline V CDR1 and CDR2: GTSNPN, SVGIG (reference sequence). V shed 2 bases and J 3 bases; nucleotides not matched to a gene: 6. The CDR3 sequence is 14 residues long. The DNA of the CDR3 is TGTGCCTGGAGTTTGAGGCAGGGGGACTATGGCTACACCTTC. Translation gives CAWSLRQGDYGYTF.

V usage is TRBV6-5 and J usage is TRBJ1-5; D uncertain. Germline V CDR1 and CDR2: MNHEY, SVGAGI. V lost 6 bases, J lost 2 bases, and 14 bases lay in between. CDR3 length: 15 amino acids. This CDR3 reads CASSLSVVGNQPQHF. Written as DNA, the CDR3 is TGTGCCAGCAGCCTCTCAGTGGTTGGCAATCAGCCCCAGCATTTT.

This chain links TRBV18 with TRBJ1-2; tentative D call: TRBD1 (6 bases). V lost 3 bases, J lost 4 bases, and 18 bases lay in between. This CDR3 has 16 amino acids. The germline V gene encodes CDR1 KGHSH and CDR2 LQKENI. The CDR3 DNA reads TGTGCCAGCTCACCGGTGGGGACGGGGGCCTTCTATGGCTACACCTTC. Amino acid sequence: CASSPVGTGAFYGYTF.

This sequence joins TRBV28 and TRBJ1-4, with 8 bases matching TRBD1. Unmatched junction bases numbered 9, after V lost 4 bases and J lost 8 bases. The CDR3 is made up of 15 amino acids. CDR1 is MDHEN, CDR2 SYDVKM, per germline. The DNA for the CDR3 is TGTGCCAGCAGTTCTCCGGGACAGGAGAGGGAAAAACTGTTTTTT. It is translated as CASSSPGQEREKLFF.

The chain couples TRBV19 to TRBJ2-1; D is ambiguous. V dropped 8 bases and J dropped 2 bases, with 7 bases sitting between them. This CDR3 spans 12 amino acids. Germline loops: CDR1 LNHDA, CDR2 SQIVND (reference sequence). The CDR3 loop is CASRGTYNEQFF. The CDR3 DNA sequence: TGTGCCAGTCGAGGCACCTACAATGAGCAGTTCTTC.

This chain uses TRBV7-9 with TRBJ2-7; no reliable D call. Germline lookup yields CDR1 SEHNR and CDR2 FQNEAQ (reference sequence). This CDR3 has 13 residues. V lost 4 bases to trimming and J lost 0 bases, with 7 bases between them. The CDR3 sequence is CASSWASSYEQYF. CDR3 DNA: TGTGCCAGCAGCTGGGCGAGCTCCTACGAGCAGTACTTC. The entire variable domain, with the rest obtained from reference TRBV7-9 and TRBJ2-7, is as follows: DTGVSQNPRHKITKRGQNVTFRCDPISEHNRLYWYRQTLGQGPEFLTYFQNEAQLEKSRLLSDRFSAERPKGSFSTLEIQRTEQGDSAMYLCASSWASSYEQYFGPGTRLTVT.

The rearrangement links TRBV3-1 (or the pseudogene TRBV3-2) to TRBJ1-1, with D perhaps TRBD1 (6 bases). V gave up 5 bases and J gave up 10 bases, with 14 bases separating them. This CDR3 is 12 amino acids long. Germline V CDR1 and CDR2: LGHDT, YNNKEL (reference sequence). CDR3 region: CASSLGAWGAFF. DNA for the CDR3: TGTGCCAGCAGCTTGGGGGCCTGGGGAGCTTTCTTT.

This rearrangement joins TRBV11-2 to TRBJ1-1, with TRBD1 matching 8 bases. The V segment lost 1 base and the J segment 5 bases; nucleotides outside the gene matches: 3. The CDR3 sequence is 14 residues long. CDR1 and CDR2 from the germline V gene are SGHAT and FQNNGV. In nucleotides, the CDR3 is TGTGCCAGCAGCTTAGGGACAGGGTTTACTGAAGCTTTCTTT. This codes for CASSLGTGFTEAFF. Based on the CDR3 plus reference TRBV11-2 and TRBJ1-1, the full variable domain is EAGVAQSPRYKIIEKRQSVAFWCNPISGHATLYWYQQILGQGPKLLIQFQNNGVVDDSQLPKDRFSAERLKGVDSTLKIQPAKLEDSAVYLCASSLGTGFTEAFFGQGTRLTVV.

V gene TRBV9 combines with J gene TRBJ1-2; D gene unclear. Between the trimmed V and J ends, which lost 0 bases and 3 bases, there was a span of 9 bases. Germline values: CDR1 SGDLS, CDR2 YYNGEE. The CDR3 sequence is 14 residues long. CDR3 sequence: CASSVDDTHYGYTF. The DNA for the CDR3 is TGTGCCAGCAGCGTAGACGACACTCACTATGGCTACACCTTC.

This chain uses TRBV7-9 with TRBJ2-2, with 8 bases matching TRBD2. Unmatched junction bases numbered 7, after V lost 3 bases and J lost 7 bases. This CDR3 has 15 amino acids. Germline-derived CDR1 and CDR2 are SEHNR and FQNEAQ (reference sequence). CDR3 nucleotide sequence: TGTGCCAGCAGCTTCCCGGGGACTAGTGGCGGGGAGCTGTTTTTT. Translating it yields CASSFPGTSGGELFF.

This clone was counted only a few times. The chain's CDR3 is CASSQAHNTGELFF. The CDR3 DNA reads as TGCGCCAGCAGCCAAGCTCACAACACCGGGGAGCTGTTTTTT. V is TRBV4-1 and J is TRBJ2-2; D unclear. The CDR3 covers 14 residues. Trimming shortened V by 1 base and J by 2 bases, and 5 bases separated the two germline ends. Germline V gene lookup returns CDR1 MGHRA and CDR2 YSYEKL.

The chain combines TRBV7-2 with TRBJ2-3, with 10 positions matching TRBD2. CDR1 and CDR2 (germline): SGHTA, FQGNSA. This CDR3 is built from 15 residues. With 7 bases clipped from V and 3 bases from J, the junction kept 7 bases outside the gene matches. Here the CDR3 DNA reads TGTGCCAGCACCTCTAGCGGGGGCGTTACAGATACGCAGTATTTT. It is translated as CASTSSGGVTDTQYF.

The chain couples TRBV28 to TRBJ2-3, with a tentative D call TRBD1 (6 bases). Germline assignment: CDR1 MDHEN and CDR2 SYDVKM. This CDR3 contains 14 residues. V was pared by 5 bases and J by 2 bases, with 11 bases between. CDR3 loop: CASSPGQFTDTQYF. CDR3 nucleotides: TGTGCCAGCAGTCCCGGACAGTTCACAGATACGCAGTATTTT.

This chain uses TRBV7-9 with TRBJ2-1; D call uncertain. Germline lookup yields CDR1 SEHNR and CDR2 FQNEAQ (reference sequence). Deletions cut 6 bases from V and 4 bases from J, with 1 base between. CDR3 length: 10 amino acids. The CDR3 DNA sequence: TGTGCCAGCAGTTACAATGAGCAGTTCTTC. It is translated as CASSYNEQFF.

The chain combines TRBV27 with TRBJ2-7; 8 bases are shared with TRBD1. This CDR3 has 17 amino acids. CDR1 is MNHEY and CDR2 is SMNVEV in the germline V gene (reference sequence). Trimming removed 2 bases from V and 5 bases from J; junction bases left unmatched: 14. The CDR3 reads CASSLVRTGGLMDEQYF. CDR3 nucleotide sequence: TGTGCCAGCAGTTTAGTCCGAACAGGGGGGCTTATGGACGAGCAGTACTTC.

The chain is built from TRBV28 and TRBJ1-1; 12 bases are shared with TRBD1. J gave up 4 bases and V 6 bases, and 9 bases lay outside the gene matches. From germline, CDR1 is MDHEN and CDR2 SYDVKM. The CDR3 extends over 16 amino acids. This CDR3 is CASSSGTGGLTTEAFF. CDR3 DNA sequence: TGTGCCAGCAGCTCCGGGACAGGGGGCTTGACCACTGAAGCTTTCTTT.

The rearrangement uses TRBV30 and TRBJ1-2; D might be TRBD1 (5 bases). The V gene lost 0 bases and the J gene lost 5 bases, with 13 bases spanning the gap. The CDR3 runs to 14 residues. Germline CDR1 is GTSNPN and CDR2 is SVGIG (reference sequence). CDR3 residues: CAWSVHEGSYGYTF. In nucleotides, the CDR3 is TGTGCCTGGAGTGTACATGAGGGGTCGTATGGCTACACCTTC.

The J gene is TRBJ1-2, the V gene TRBV27; 8 positions match TRBD1. CDR1 MNHEY and CDR2 SMNVEV come from the germline V gene (reference sequence). The CDR3 is 17 amino acids. Trimming removed 8 bases from V and 1 base from J; junction bases left unmatched: 15. The CDR3 coding sequence is TGTGCCAGCTGTCCCCTAACAGGGGGTATCCTTAACTATGGCTACACCTTC. Its protein is CASCPLTGGILNYGYTF.

J is TRBJ2-7 and V is TRBV28; D is possibly TRBD1 (6 bases). The germline V gene encodes CDR1 MDHEN and CDR2 SYDVKM. The CDR3 runs to 18 residues. Trimming left V 6 bases short and J 3 bases short, with 27 bases between. The DNA for the CDR3 is TGTGCCAGCAGCCACGATATACAGGGATCGGTCCTCTTCTACGAGCAGTACTTC. Encoded protein: CASSHDIQGSVLFYEQYF.

V is TRBV27 and J is TRBJ2-7; maybe TRBD2 (7 bases). Trimming removed 4 bases at V and 5 bases at J, with 15 bases between. The CDR3 sequence is 14 residues long. Germline loops: CDR1 MNHEY, CDR2 SMNVEV (reference sequence). Written as DNA, the CDR3 is TGTGCCAGCAGTTGGGGAGGGGGGCCTAACGAGCAGTACTTC. It encodes CASSWGGGPNEQYF.

The chain uses TRBV28 and TRBJ1-1; D remains unclear. The length of the CDR3 is 15 residues. V lost 5 bases, J lost 4 bases, and 17 bases lay in between. Germline V gene sequence: CDR1 MDHEN, CDR2 SYDVKM. The CDR3 here is CASSLGEGLSTEAFF. The CDR3 DNA sequence: TGTGCCAGCAGTCTTGGGGAGGGATTGAGCACTGAAGCTTTCTTT.

This clone was counted a few times. V is TRBV4-1 and J is TRBJ2-7, with 11 bases that match TRBD2. CDR1 and CDR2 from the germline V gene are MGHRA and YSYEKL. This CDR3 is built from 16 residues. Trimming cost V 1 base and J 3 bases; bases outside gene matches: 5. The CDR3 spells CASSQVLAGEYYEQYF. CDR3 nucleotides: TGCGCCAGCAGCCAAGTACTAGCGGGGGAGTACTACGAGCAGTACTTC.

The chain employs TRBV11-2 and TRBJ2-5; 10 bases are shared with TRBD1. Germline CDR1 reads SGHAT; CDR2 reads FQNNGV. Trimming cost V 3 bases and J 2 bases; bases outside gene matches: 0. This CDR3 has 14 residues. The CDR3 DNA reads TGTGCCAGCAGCTTGGACAGGGGGCAAGAGACCCAGTACTTC. This gives the protein CASSLDRGQETQYF.

The V call is TRBV4-1, the J call TRBJ1-5; possible D gene TRBD1, 5 bases. Between the trimmed V and J ends, which lost 3 bases and 9 bases, there was a span of 18 bases. From germline, CDR1 is MGHRA and CDR2 YSYEKL. The CDR3 has 15 amino acids. The CDR3 bases are TGCGCCAGCAGCCAGACAGCCAAGGGAGGATGGCCCCAGCATTTT. Residues: CASSQTAKGGWPQHF.

The rearrangement joins TRBV7-9 to TRBJ1-1; no definite D call. Per the germline V gene, CDR1 is SEHNR and CDR2 is FQNEAQ (reference sequence). The CDR3 is made up of 13 amino acids. V lost 3 bases to trimming and J lost 5 bases, with 10 bases between them. The CDR3 is CASSLPGSTEAFF. In nucleotides, the CDR3 is TGTGCCAGCAGCTTGCCGGGTAGTACTGAAGCTTTCTTT. Complete variable domain (other parts from reference TRBV7-9 and TRBJ1-1): DTGVSQNPRHKITKRGQNVTFRCDPISEHNRLYWYRQTLGQGPEFLTYFQNEAQLEKSRLLSDRFSAERPKGSFSTLEIQRTEQGDSAMYLCASSLPGSTEAFFGQGTRLTVV.

The genes are TRBV18 and TRBJ1-5; D is uncertain. The CDR3 spans 15 residues. V was pared by 6 bases and J by 0 bases, with 12 bases between. Germline lookup yields CDR1 KGHSH and CDR2 LQKENI. CDR3 residues: CASSGDEYSNQPQHF. DNA for the CDR3: TGTGCCAGCTCGGGCGACGAGTATAGCAATCAGCCCCAGCATTTT.

This chain links TRBV11-2 with TRBJ1-2, with TRBD1 identical over 8 bases. The CDR3 sequence is 16 residues long. Per the germline V gene, CDR1 is SGHAT and CDR2 is FQNNGV. V lost 5 bases and J lost 8; bases outside the gene matches: 16. The CDR3 protein is CASSHWTGKANWGYTF. The CDR3 region has the DNA TGTGCCAGCAGCCACTGGACAGGGAAAGCTAACTGGGGCTACACCTTC.

The chain carries TRBV29-1 and TRBJ1-4, with 7 bases lining up with TRBD1. This CDR3 spans 13 amino acids. The V gene's germline CDR1 is SQVTM and CDR2 ANQGSEA. V trimming: 4 bases; J trimming: 8 bases; junction bases outside the gene matches: 7. CDR3 nucleotides: TGCAGCGTTGGGACAGGCGAGGGAGAAAAACTGTTTTTT. Its translation: CSVGTGEGEKLFF.